This TCR beta chain came from a study of control samples from healthy donors and cancer patients (dated by TCRdb to the early 2020s). Libraries were constructed by the immunoSEQ multiplex PCR assay. TCRdb retrieved this table from immuneACCESS and kept in-frame rearrangements only. Not all clones are present; in checked studies, unresolved V genes account for under half, and no reason is known for the remainder. Counted in this sample were about 130,000 clones; about 93% of them appeared once. The top ten hold approximately 15% of the sample. Worth noting for this clone: Its binding antigen is unknown. Nothing much larger sits one base from this clone, and base qualities are not available.

From the cysteine through the phenylalanine, the CDR3 covers 14 amino acids. This entry keeps only the CDR3 DNA: 42 bases, framed from base 1. Trimming takes 4 bases from V and 2 bases from J, and the germline ends sit 12 bases apart. According to the germline V gene, CDR1 reads SGHRS and CDR2 reads YFSETQ. Here the chain combines TRBV5-1 and TRBJ1-1; the D gene is possibly TRBD1, with 5 bases matching. The clonotype was recovered from a man in his sixties with colorectal cancer. The sample taken for sequencing was PBMCs. The DNA sequence is TGCGCCAGCAGCCTCCTTCAGGGCAACACTGAAGCTTTCTTT. This gives the protein CASSLLQGNTEAFF.